This T cell receptor (beta chain) was profiled in a study of T cell responses to AZD1222 COVID-19 vaccine. In the case of this clone: As yet, its antigen is unknown.

The V gene's germline CDR1 is LGHDT and CDR2 YNNKEL (reference sequence). Trimming left V 4 bases short and J 10 bases short, with 9 bases between. The CDR3 spans 11 residues. Study-level points and caveats: It was only six AZD1222 recipients who were seropositive at baseline. A mostly white British donor set with more females was recruited, and clonal diversity was possibly underestimated.

Using immunoSEQ multiplex PCR, the repertoire was profiled, and TCRdb retains in-frame clones only, with some absent. The profile shows 200,000 to 300,000 clones, roughly 93% of them singletons. V is TRBV3-1 (or the pseudogene TRBV3-2) and J is TRBJ2-3; the D gene is possibly TRBD2 (6 bases). This receptor was obtained from an adult in good health. The sample consisted of peripheral blood, taken on day 0 of AZD1222 vaccination. CDR3 sequence reads: CASSLSGAQYF. The DNA of the CDR3 is TGTGCCAGCAGCCTTTCGGGAGCGCAGTATTTT.